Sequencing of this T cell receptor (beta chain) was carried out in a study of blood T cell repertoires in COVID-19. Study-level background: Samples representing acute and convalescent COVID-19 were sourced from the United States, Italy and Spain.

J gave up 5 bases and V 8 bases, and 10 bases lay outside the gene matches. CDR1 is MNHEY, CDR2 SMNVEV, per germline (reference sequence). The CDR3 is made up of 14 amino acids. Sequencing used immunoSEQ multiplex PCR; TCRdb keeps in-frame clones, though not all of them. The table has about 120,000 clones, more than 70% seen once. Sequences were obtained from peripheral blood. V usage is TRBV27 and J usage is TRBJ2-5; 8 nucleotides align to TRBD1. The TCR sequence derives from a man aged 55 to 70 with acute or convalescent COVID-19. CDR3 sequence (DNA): TGTGCCAGCTCCCGGACAGGGCAAGGGGAGACCCAGTACTTC. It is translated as CASSRTGQGETQYF.